A selection of T cell receptor beta chains follows, all from one sample in a study of T cell responses to AZD1222 COVID-19 vaccine. Clones were read by immunoSEQ multiplex PCR, and TCRdb kept only the in-frame ones, dropping some. The table lists around 140,000 clones, over 90% of them singletons. Here the sequenced sample was peripheral blood, taken on day 0 of AZD1222 vaccination. These receptors all stem from an adult in good health. The CDR3 runs from the conserved cysteine through the conserved F or W. The D gene is left open where the match is weak. Clone size is not always given. Where it is, it says once, few, many or a class for expanded clones.

TGTGCCAGCAGCCACAGGGGGCGGAACACTGAAGCTTTCTTT	CASSHRGRNTEAFF	NA	TRBV5-6	TRBJ1-1	TRBD1
TGTGCCAGCAGCTTAGTACCAGGGGGAACTGAAGCTTTCTTT	CASSLVPGGTEAFF	NA	TRBV7-2	TRBJ1-1	TRBD1
TGTGCCAGCAGCCCGGGACCCTGGGGGTCAGACAAAAACATTCAGTACTTC	CASSPGPWGSDKNIQYF	NA	TRBV13	TRBJ2-4	NA
TGTGCCAGCAGTATAACTAGCGGGATGGACACCGGGGAGCTGTTTTTT	CASSITSGMDTGELFF	NA	TRBV2	TRBJ2-2	TRBD2
TGTGCCAGTAGTATGCCTACTAGCGGGAGGGCAGATACGCAGTATTTT	CASSMPTSGRADTQYF	NA	TRBV19	TRBJ2-3	TRBD2
TGTGCCAGCAGCTTAGGGGCCGGGGTTGAGCAGTTCTTC	CASSLGAGVEQFF	NA	TRBV7-9	TRBJ2-1	NA
TGTGCCAGCAGTTGGACAGGGGGTACGTACGAGCAGTACTTC	CASSWTGGTYEQYF	NA	TRBV28	TRBJ2-7	TRBD1
TGTGCCAGCAGTTACCGGGACGGGGCGGATGGTGAAGCTTTCTTT	CASSYRDGADGEAFF	NA	TRBV6-5	TRBJ1-1	NA
TGTGCCAGCAGCCAAGATCTAGGGGGTGGCTACACCTTC	CASSQDLGGGYTF	NA	TRBV3-1/TRBV3-2	TRBJ1-2	NA
TGTGCCAGCAGCGAAGGGGACAGAAGATCACCCCTCCACTTT	CASSEGDRRSPLHF	once	TRBV7-2	TRBJ1-6	TRBD1
TGTGCCAGTAGTATTTCCTCAACCGGGACAGGGGTATACGAGCAGTACTTC	CASSISSTGTGVYEQYF	NA	TRBV19	TRBJ2-7	TRBD1
TGTGCCAGCAGCTTGGGGGTGGGACGCTATGGCTACACCTTC	CASSLGVGRYGYTF	NA	TRBV5-6	TRBJ1-2	NA
TGCAGCGTTGGCCCTGGGCAGGGGAACACTGAAGCTTTCTTT	CSVGPGQGNTEAFF	NA	TRBV29-1	TRBJ1-1	NA
TGTGCCAGCAGTTTTTCAGGGAAGGCTGAAGCTTTCTTT	CASSFSGKAEAFF	once	TRBV12-3/TRBV12-4	TRBJ1-1	NA
TGTGCCAGTAGGCAGGGACAGGCGAACACTGAAGCTTTCTTT	CASRQGQANTEAFF	NA	TRBV19	TRBJ1-1	TRBD1
TGTGCCAGCAGCCAAGATGAGCAGGGTACCTACGAGCAGTACTTC	CASSQDEQGTYEQYF	NA	TRBV4-2	TRBJ2-7	NA
TGTGCCAGTAGTGCGGTCGGGAGGAGGGGTGGCAATCAGCCCCAGCATTTT	CASSAVGRRGGNQPQHF	NA	TRBV19	TRBJ1-5	NA
TGTGCTAGCTCCCTCGTGATTGGACTAGCGGGAAAAGATGAGCAGTTCTTC	CASSLVIGLAGKDEQFF	NA	TRBV12-5	TRBJ2-1	TRBD2
TGTGCCAGTAGTATTGTGGGCGGGTGGACCTACGAGCAGTACTTC	CASSIVGGWTYEQYF	NA	TRBV19	TRBJ2-7	NA
TGTGCCAGCAGCTTAAACAGGGTTAGGACTGAAGCTTTCTTT	CASSLNRVRTEAFF	NA	TRBV11-2	TRBJ1-1	NA
TGTGCCAGCAGCTTGGACGGGAGTTATGAGCAGTTCTTC	CASSLDGSYEQFF	NA	TRBV5-6	TRBJ2-1	NA
TGTGCCAGCAGCTTAGGGACAGAAGAGACCCAGTACTTC	CASSLGTEETQYF	NA	TRBV11-1	TRBJ2-5	NA
TGTGCCACCAGCAGAGATAGAGACTTTCCCCTCCACTTT	CATSRDRDFPLHF	NA	TRBV15	TRBJ1-6	NA
TGTGCCAGCAGCTCCGCTCTAGCGGAGGTGACCAAAAACATTCAGTACTTC	CASSSALAEVTKNIQYF	NA	TRBV6-2/TRBV6-3	TRBJ2-4	TRBD2
TGTGCCTGGAGTAGGACAGGGGAAGCTTTCTTT	CAWSRTGEAFF	NA	TRBV30	TRBJ1-1	TRBD1
TGTGCCAGCAGCCGACAGGTTTACGGGGCCAACGTCCTGACTTTC	CASSRQVYGANVLTF	NA	TRBV11-1	TRBJ2-6	NA
TGCGCCAGCAGCCCCGGGACGGATGAGGACGAGCAGTACTTC	CASSPGTDEDEQYF	NA	TRBV4-1	TRBJ2-7	NA
TGTGCCAGCAGTTTTGGGGCGGGGGGCAATCAGCCCCAGCATTTT	CASSFGAGGNQPQHF	few	TRBV28	TRBJ1-5	NA
TGTGCCAGCAGCTTTTCTAGTTACCCAGACGAGCAGTACTTC	CASSFSSYPDEQYF	NA	TRBV7-2	TRBJ2-7	NA
TGTGCCATCAGTGGGACCTACCCTGGCTACGAGCAGTACTTC	CAISGTYPGYEQYF	few	TRBV10-3	TRBJ2-7	NA
TGTGCCAGTAGTATCAAGCGGGAGGACTACTACAATGAGCAGTTCTTC	CASSIKREDYYNEQFF	NA	TRBV19	TRBJ2-1	TRBD2
TGTGCCAGCAGTTGGGGACAGGGGGACACCGGGGAGCTGTTTTTT	CASSWGQGDTGELFF	NA	TRBV6-5	TRBJ2-2	TRBD1
TGTGCCAGCAGTTGGCGGACAGTCGGGGGCTTCGGGGAGCTGTTTTTT	CASSWRTVGGFGELFF	once	TRBV27	TRBJ2-2	NA
TGTGCCAGCTCACCAGGGGTCGATGGGACCCAGTACTTC	CASSPGVDGTQYF	NA	TRBV18	TRBJ2-5	NA
TGTGCCAGCAGCATCCAGCGGGAGGCCACAGATACGCAGTATTTT	CASSIQREATDTQYF	NA	TRBV13	TRBJ2-3	TRBD2
TGTGCCAGCATCCAGGACAGGGCGATGGGCTACACCTTC	CASIQDRAMGYTF	NA	TRBV2	TRBJ1-2	TRBD1
TGTGCCAGCAGCGTAGGCTACAATGAGCAGTTCTTC	CASSVGYNEQFF	NA	TRBV9	TRBJ2-1	NA
TGCGCCAGCAGCTTGGAAGGTCGAGCGTTAGCCGGGGAGCTGTTTTTT	CASSLEGRALAGELFF	once	TRBV5-1	TRBJ2-2	NA
TGCGCCAGCAGCTTGGAGCCGGGACTAGCGGGAGTCGAGCAGTTCTTC	CASSLEPGLAGVEQFF	NA	TRBV5-1	TRBJ2-1	TRBD2
TGTGCCATCAGTGAGTTGGCGAGGGAGGTCGCCGGGGAGCTGTTTTTT	CAISELAREVAGELFF	NA	TRBV10-3	TRBJ2-2	NA
TGTGCCAGCAGCTTGGGCCGGGTGAACACTGAAGCTTTCTTT	CASSLGRVNTEAFF	NA	TRBV7-2	TRBJ1-1	NA
TGTGCCAGCAGCCCCGGGACCTTTCTCGGGGAGCCCCAGCATTTT	CASSPGTFLGEPQHF	once	TRBV7-9	TRBJ1-5	NA
TGCAGCGTTGAACTGGGGATTCGTGACACCATATATTTT	CSVELGIRDTIYF	NA	TRBV29-1	TRBJ1-3	NA
TGCAGCGTTGAAGGGGGGCAGCCACCCTACGAGCAGTACTTC	CSVEGGQPPYEQYF	NA	TRBV29-1	TRBJ2-7	NA
TGTGCCAGCAGCCCCCAACGACTAGCGGAAGATACGCAGTATTTT	CASSPQRLAEDTQYF	NA	TRBV7-9	TRBJ2-3	TRBD2
TGTGCCAGCAGCTTAGCGTGGACTAGCCCCCTCCACAATGAGCAGTTCTTC	CASSLAWTSPLHNEQFF	NA	TRBV7-2	TRBJ2-1	TRBD2
TGTGCCAGCAGCTTAAACTCCGGAGTAGGTGCCACAGATACGCAGTATTTT	CASSLNSGVGATDTQYF	NA	TRBV7-2	TRBJ2-3	NA
TGCGCCAGCAGCTTGGTGGCGGGGGAAGGGAACACTGAAGCTTTCTTT	CASSLVAGEGNTEAFF	NA	TRBV5-1	TRBJ1-1	NA
TGTGCCAGCAGCCCGTGGACTAGCGGGTCCTACGAGCAGTACTTC	CASSPWTSGSYEQYF	NA	TRBV14	TRBJ2-7	TRBD2
TGTGCCAGCAGGTTACAGGGGGCGGGTGAGCAGTACTTC	CASRLQGAGEQYF	NA	TRBV3-1/TRBV3-2	TRBJ2-7	TRBD1
TGTGCCAGCAGCCAATCGGACAGATCGAACACTGAAGCTTTCTTT	CASSQSDRSNTEAFF	NA	TRBV16	TRBJ1-1	NA
TGTGCCAGCAGGCAGGGAGCCTACGAGCAGTACTTC	CASRQGAYEQYF	NA	TRBV2	TRBJ2-7	NA
TGTGCCACGGGACAGGGGAGCTCCTACGAGCAGTACTTC	CATGQGSSYEQYF	NA	TRBV24-1	TRBJ2-7	TRBD1